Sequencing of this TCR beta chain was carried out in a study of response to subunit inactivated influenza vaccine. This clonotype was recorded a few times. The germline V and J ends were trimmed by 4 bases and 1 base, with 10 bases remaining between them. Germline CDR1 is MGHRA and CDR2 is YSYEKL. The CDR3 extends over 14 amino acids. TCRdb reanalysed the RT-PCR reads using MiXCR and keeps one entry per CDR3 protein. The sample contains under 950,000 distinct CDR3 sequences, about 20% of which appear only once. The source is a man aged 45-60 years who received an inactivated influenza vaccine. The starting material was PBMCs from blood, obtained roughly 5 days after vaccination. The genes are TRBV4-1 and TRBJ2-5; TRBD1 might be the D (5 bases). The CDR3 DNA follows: TGCGCCAGCAGCCCTTGGCAGGGCCAAGAGACCCAGTACTTC. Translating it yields CASSPWQGQETQYF.